The source of this TCR beta chain is a study of blood T cell repertoires in COVID-19. Study context: Sites in the United States, Italy and Spain provided acute and convalescent COVID-19 samples.

The germline V and J ends were trimmed by 5 bases and 1 base, with 9 bases remaining between them. Per germline, CDR1 SEHNR and CDR2 FQNEAQ (reference sequence). CDR3 length: 14 amino acids. Clones were read by immunoSEQ multiplex PCR, and TCRdb kept only the in-frame ones, dropping some. The profile covers about 270,000 clones, with about nine tenths appearing a single time and around 9% taken by the ten largest. The specimen was peripheral blood. This chain joins TRBV7-9 and TRBJ2-1, with D perhaps matching TRBD2 (6 bases). This TCR was recovered from a man between 35 and 55 years old with active or convalescent COVID-19. This chain's CDR3 is CASSVGTSYNEQFF. CDR3 sequence (DNA): TGTGCCAGCAGCGTCGGGACTTCCTACAATGAGCAGTTCTTC. Supplemented by reference TRBV7-9 and TRBJ2-1, the full variable domain reads DTGVSQNPRHKITKRGQNVTFRCDPISEHNRLYWYRQTLGQGPEFLTYFQNEAQLEKSRLLSDRFSAERPKGSFSTLEIQRTEQGDSAMYLCASSVGTSYNEQFFGPGTRLTVL.